The rows below give T cell receptor beta chains drawn from one sample of a study of CD8+ T cells in alopecia areata. The protocol was immunoSEQ multiplex PCR, while the TCRdb copy is restricted to in-frame clones and leaves out a portion. Counted here are 15,000 to 20,000 clones, approximately 70% occurring once; the ten biggest clones make up 6.1%. The sequenced sample was skin, obtained at week 0. These TCRs come from a human donor with alopecia areata. Each CDR3 is given with its conserved first and last residue. Each record gives: CDR3 protein, CDR3 DNA, clone size, CDR3 length, J gene, D gene, V gene. A D gene is named only where the DNA matches it firmly. A row's size may be missing; if present it is once, few, many or a size class.

CASSHTQGRGEETQYF | TGTGCCAGCAGCCACACACAAGGGCGGGGGGAAGAGACCCAGTACTTC | . | 16 | TRBJ2-5 | TRBD2 | TRBV7-9
CASSQSLAGVGNEQFF | TGTGCCAGCAGCCAAAGCCTAGCGGGGGTTGGCAATGAGCAGTTCTTC | . | 16 | TRBJ2-1 | TRBD2 | TRBV14
CASSVETGVANEQFF | TGTGCCAGCAGCGTAGAGACAGGGGTAGCCAATGAGCAGTTCTTC | . | 15 | TRBJ2-1 | TRBD1 | TRBV9
CASSLLTTEAFF | TGTGCCAGCAGCTTATTGACGACTGAAGCTTTCTTT | . | 12 | TRBJ1-1 | . | TRBV7-9
CASSLFTGVMWDTQYF | TGTGCCAGCAGTTTATTCACAGGGGTAATGTGGGATACGCAGTATTTT | . | 16 | TRBJ2-3 | TRBD1 | TRBV27
CASPGVRDF | TGTGCCAGCCCCGGGGTTAGGGACTTC | once | 9 | TRBJ1-2 | . | TRBV7-2
CAWDRQGRTEAFF | TGTGCCTGGGACCGACAGGGTCGGACTGAAGCTTTCTTT | few | 13 | TRBJ1-1 | TRBD1 | TRBV30
CASSMPRRDSPLHF | TGTGCCAGCAGTATGCCCCGCCGGGATTCACCCCTCCACTTT | few | 14 | TRBJ1-6 | . | TRBV6-5
CASSPLGNRNQPQHF | TGTGCCAGTAGTCCCCTGGGCAACCGCAATCAGCCCCAGCATTTT | . | 15 | TRBJ1-5 | . | TRBV19
CATQGGLDQPQHF | TGTGCCACCCAGGGGGGGCTGGATCAGCCCCAGCATTTT | . | 13 | TRBJ1-5 | TRBD1 | TRBV2
CASRLWTGYDTEAFF | TGTGCCAGCAGGCTATGGACAGGTTATGACACTGAAGCTTTCTTT | . | 15 | TRBJ1-1 | TRBD1 | TRBV6-5
CASSSTNTGELFF | TGTGCTAGCAGCTCCACCAACACCGGGGAGCTGTTTTTT | . | 13 | TRBJ2-2 | . | TRBV7-7
CASSLTGASTDTQYF | TGTGCCAGCAGCCTGACAGGGGCTAGCACAGATACGCAGTATTTT | . | 15 | TRBJ2-3 | TRBD1 | TRBV5-4
CASSLFGTSGAPSYNEQFF | TGCGCCAGCAGCCTCTTCGGGACTAGCGGGGCCCCCTCCTACAATGAGCAGTTCTTC | . | 19 | TRBJ2-1 | TRBD2 | TRBV4-3
CASSQMTSGGEETQYF | TGTGCCAGCAGCCAAATGACTAGCGGGGGGGAGGAGACCCAGTACTTC | . | 16 | TRBJ2-5 | TRBD2 | TRBV7-9
CASSFLGEDTQYF | TGTGCCAGCAGCTTCCTTGGTGAGGATACGCAGTATTTT | . | 13 | TRBJ2-3 | . | TRBV5-6
CASSLVGGVNTQYF | TGTGCCAGCAGCTTGGTCGGGGGGGTAAATACGCAGTATTTT | . | 14 | TRBJ2-3 | TRBD2 | TRBV5-6
CASSLGLMQETQYF | TGTGCCAGCAGCTTAGGTCTTATGCAAGAGACCCAGTACTTC | . | 14 | TRBJ2-5 | . | TRBV11-3
CASTSGTGFYEQYF | TGTGCCAGCACCTCCGGGACAGGGTTTTACGAGCAGTACTTC | once | 14 | TRBJ2-7 | TRBD1 | TRBV5-5
CASSLDGGTYEQYF | TGCGCCAGCAGCTTGGATGGGGGAACCTACGAGCAGTACTTC | . | 14 | TRBJ2-7 | . | TRBV5-1
CASSFSQSSYEQYF | TGTGCCAGCAGTTTTTCCCAGAGCTCCTACGAGCAGTACTTC | . | 14 | TRBJ2-7 | . | TRBV27
CASSFTIAGEQYEQYF | TGTGCCAGCAGCTTTACCATAGCGGGGGAGCAATACGAGCAGTACTTC | . | 16 | TRBJ2-7 | TRBD2 | TRBV7-4
CAWRGGNTEAFF | TGTGCCTGGAGAGGGGGTAACACTGAAGCTTTCTTT | once | 12 | TRBJ1-1 | . | TRBV30
CSGTFRLHTEAFF | TGCAGCGGTACCTTCAGGCTGCACACTGAAGCTTTCTTT | . | 13 | TRBJ1-1 | . | TRBV29-1
CASSRGPSYEQYF | TGTGCCAGTAGCCGCGGACCCTCCTACGAGCAGTACTTC | . | 13 | TRBJ2-7 | . | TRBV19
CASSYSSDTQYF | TGTGCCAGCAGTTACTCTTCAGATACGCAGTATTTT | . | 12 | TRBJ2-3 | . | TRBV6-6
CASSEYEYYGYTF | TGTGCCAGCAGTGAATATGAGTACTATGGCTACACCTTC | once | 13 | TRBJ1-2 | . | TRBV25-1
CASSRAKTSGGQETQYF | TGCGCCAGCAGCCGAGCCAAGACTAGCGGGGGGCAAGAGACCCAGTACTTC | . | 17 | TRBJ2-5 | TRBD2 | TRBV4-3
CASSLSGHDNYGYTF | TGCGCCAGCAGCCTTTCCGGACACGATAACTATGGCTACACCTTC | few | 15 | TRBJ1-2 | . | TRBV4-3
CASSYSGGLGQPQHF | TGTGCCAGCAGTTACTCGGGCGGACTCGGGCAGCCCCAGCATTTT | . | 15 | TRBJ1-5 | . | TRBV6-6
CASSGILLANEQFF | TGTGCCAGCAGTGGGATTTTACTAGCGAATGAGCAGTTCTTC | . | 14 | TRBJ2-1 | TRBD2 | TRBV2
CASSGIVPNTEAFF | TGTGCCAGCAGTGGCATAGTCCCGAACACTGAAGCTTTCTTT | medium-sized | 14 | TRBJ1-1 | . | TRBV6-1
CASTSPGYGYTF | TGTGCCAGCACCTCGCCAGGCTATGGCTACACCTTC | . | 12 | TRBJ1-2 | . | TRBV6-1
CASSLPGQEIYEQYF | TGCGCCAGCAGCTTACCGGGACAGGAGATCTACGAGCAGTACTTC | few | 15 | TRBJ2-7 | TRBD1 | TRBV5-1
CASSQDEDTEAFF | TGCGCCAGCAGCCAAGATGAGGACACTGAAGCTTTCTTT | . | 13 | TRBJ1-1 | . | TRBV4-3
CATQEGEESYGYTF | TGTGCCACCCAGGAGGGGGAAGAAAGCTATGGCTACACCTTC | . | 14 | TRBJ1-2 | . | TRBV5-5
CASSKGGAGNQPQHF | TGTGCCAGCAGCAAGGGGGGCGCGGGCAATCAGCCCCAGCATTTT | . | 15 | TRBJ1-5 | . | TRBV7-8
CASSQLPGGAESGNTIYF | TGCGCCAGCAGCCAACTCCCCGGGGGGGCCGAGTCTGGAAACACCATATATTTT | . | 18 | TRBJ1-3 | . | TRBV4-1
CASSFRVPVEAFF | TGTGCCAGCAGCTTCAGGGTTCCGGTAGAAGCTTTCTTT | once | 13 | TRBJ1-1 | . | TRBV7-9
CASSTTGLEQYF | TGTGCCAGCAGTACGACAGGGCTCGAGCAGTACTTC | . | 12 | TRBJ2-7 | TRBD1 | TRBV25-1
CASSPQGQGEAFF | TGTGCCAGCAGCCCTCAGGGACAGGGGGAAGCTTTCTTT | medium-sized | 13 | TRBJ1-1 | TRBD1 | TRBV7-3
CSARIGGVEFF | TGCAGTGCTAGAATTGGAGGGGTGGAGTTCTTC | . | 11 | TRBJ2-1 | . | TRBV20-1
CASNRVNTGELFF | TGTGCCAGCAACAGAGTGAACACCGGGGAGCTGTTTTTT | medium-sized | 13 | TRBJ2-2 | . | TRBV7-2
CASSLSPSHYNSPLHF | TGTGCCAGCAGCTTGTCGCCTAGCCACTATAATTCACCCCTCCACTTT | . | 16 | TRBJ1-6 | . | TRBV5-6
CASSYRDSLLAEQYF | TGTGCCAGCAGTTATCGGGACAGCCTACTGGCGGAGCAGTACTTC | once | 15 | TRBJ2-7 | TRBD1 | TRBV6-5
CASSQETRAGGFPQHF | TGTGCCAGCAGCCAAGAAACCCGGGCAGGGGGCTTCCCCCAGCATTTT | . | 16 | TRBJ1-5 | TRBD1 | TRBV4-2
CASSQELLGGGYNEQFF | TGTGCCAGCAGCCAAGAGCTGCTCGGGGGGGGCTACAATGAGCAGTTCTTC | . | 17 | TRBJ2-1 | TRBD2 | TRBV4-2
CASSRVEGGNTGELFF | TGCGCCAGCAGCCGTGTAGAGGGGGGCAACACCGGGGAGCTGTTTTTT | . | 16 | TRBJ2-2 | . | TRBV4-3
CASRNTRGQGGGYTF | TGTGCCAGCAGGAATACGAGGGGACAGGGAGGAGGCTACACCTTC | . | 15 | TRBJ1-2 | TRBD1 | TRBV2
CASSFTGTGTYEQYF | TGTGCCAGCAGCTTTACCGGGACAGGCACCTACGAGCAGTACTTC | . | 15 | TRBJ2-7 | TRBD1 | TRBV7-2
CASSLSRGDSPLHF | TGTGCCAGCAGCTTGAGCAGGGGAGACTCACCCCTCCACTTT | . | 14 | TRBJ1-6 | . | TRBV5-4
CASSPTGSGELFF | TGTGCCAGCAGCCCCACGGGGTCCGGGGAGCTGTTTTTT | few | 13 | TRBJ2-2 | . | TRBV7-2
CASSPRVGGAHYNEQFF | TGTGCCAGCAGCCCTAGGGTGGGGGGGGCCCACTACAATGAGCAGTTCTTC | . | 17 | TRBJ2-1 | . | TRBV4-2
CASSERVKLTEAFF | TGTGCCAGCAGTGAAAGGGTAAAACTAACTGAAGCTTTCTTT | . | 14 | TRBJ1-1 | . | TRBV6-1
CASSTTRRHMNTEAFF | TGTGCCAGCAGCACCACGAGACGGCACATGAACACTGAAGCTTTCTTT | . | 16 | TRBJ1-1 | . | TRBV11-2